Listed below are T cell receptor beta chains from one sample, sequenced in a study of cytotoxic CD8 clonotypes in ibrutinib-treated CLL. The repertoire was sequenced with immunoSEQ multiplex PCR; TCRdb's copy has only in-frame clones and lacks some. The sample yields roughly 330,000 clones, roughly two thirds seen once. This specimen was PBMCs, taken after 36 months of ibrutinib treatment. Receptors were obtained from a human donor with chronic lymphocytic leukemia. The CDR3 runs from the conserved cysteine through the conserved F or W. D genes are given only for firm matches. Clone size is shown for a subset of rows, as once, few, many or a class of expanded clone.

size,J,V,D,CDR3,DNA
.,TRBJ1-6,TRBV19,.,CASSIRGNSPLHF,TGTGCCAGTAGTATTCGGGGGAATTCACCCCTCCACTTT
few,TRBJ2-3,TRBV4-3,.,CASSQDAGGGYTQYF,TGCGCCAGCAGCCAAGATGCAGGGGGAGGATATACGCAGTATTTT
few,TRBJ2-7,TRBV14,TRBD1,CASSQRTGDYEQYF,TGTGCCAGCAGCCAAAGGACAGGGGACTACGAGCAGTACTTC
once,TRBJ2-1,TRBV19,.,CASKLQGVNEQFF,TGTGCCAGCAAATTACAGGGTGTCAATGAGCAGTTCTTC
.,TRBJ2-2,TRBV6-1,TRBD1,CASMLIGTGPGELFF,TGTGCCAGTATGCTTATTGGGACAGGGCCCGGGGAGCTGTTTTTT
.,TRBJ2-3,TRBV25-1,TRBD1,CASSARTGGQIDTQYF,TGTGCCAGCAGTGCTAGGACAGGGGGCCAGATAGATACGCAGTATTTT
once,TRBJ1-2,TRBV7-6,TRBD1,CASSLAPTGYGVLEDGYTF,TGTGCCAGCAGCTTAGCTCCGACAGGGTATGGAGTGCTAGAGGATGGCTACACCTTC
.,TRBJ2-2,TRBV2,TRBD1,CASRQGANTGELFF,TGTGCCAGCAGGCAGGGGGCGAACACCGGGGAGCTGTTTTTT
.,TRBJ1-6,TRBV6-1,.,CASSERAQQGSYNSPLHF,TGTGCCAGCAGTGAGCGGGCCCAACAGGGTTCCTATAATTCACCCCTCCACTTT
.,TRBJ2-7,TRBV7-2,TRBD2,CASSLLRTSGHSYEQYF,TGTGCCAGCAGCTTACTTCGGACTAGCGGGCACTCCTACGAGCAGTACTTC
.,TRBJ2-7,TRBV6-6,.,CASSPPGAWEQYF,TGTGCCAGCAGCCCCCCGGGGGCATGGGAGCAGTACTTC
many,TRBJ1-5,TRBV28,.,CASSLAQLNQPQHF,TGTGCCAGCAGTTTAGCCCAGCTCAATCAGCCCCAGCATTTT
.,TRBJ2-7,TRBV5-4,TRBD1,CASTPDRHYEQYF,TGTGCCAGCACCCCGGACAGGCACTACGAGCAGTACTTC
once,TRBJ2-7,TRBV9,.,CASSPTESSYEQYF,TGTGCCAGCAGCCCGACTGAGAGCTCCTACGAGCAGTACTTC
many,TRBJ1-1,TRBV19,.,CASSIEAGRDTEAFF,TGTGCCAGTAGTATAGAAGCGGGCCGGGACACTGAAGCTTTCTTT
few,TRBJ2-2,TRBV6-6,TRBD1,CASSYTGGSGELFF,TGTGCCAGCAGTTACACAGGGGGATCCGGGGAGCTGTTTTTT
.,TRBJ2-2,TRBV6-6,.,CASTAYTGELFF,TGTGCCAGCACTGCGTACACCGGGGAGCTGTTTTTT
once,TRBJ2-7,TRBV7-2,TRBD2,CASRRREGPTYEQYF,TGTGCCAGCAGGCGGCGGGAGGGCCCCACATACGAGCAGTACTTC
.,TRBJ2-5,TRBV5-1,TRBD1,CASSSGQGGETQYF,TGCGCCAGCAGCTCCGGACAGGGCGGAGAGACCCAGTACTTC
.,TRBJ1-2,TRBV15,.,CATSTNRYGYTF,TGTGCCACCAGCACCAACAGGTATGGCTACACCTTC
.,TRBJ2-1,TRBV4-1,.,CASSQGVGAPYNEQFF,TGCGCCAGCAGCCAAGGGGTCGGGGCCCCCTACAATGAGCAGTTCTTC
.,TRBJ1-3,TRBV27,TRBD1,CASSYRGGGNTIYF,TGTGCCAGCAGCTACAGGGGCGGTGGAAACACCATATATTTT
.,TRBJ2-3,TRBV7-9,.,CASSLDGRNTDTQYF,TGTGCCAGCAGCTTAGACGGCAGGAACACAGATACGCAGTATTTT
.,TRBJ1-2,TRBV10-3,TRBD1,CAVTGGDYGYTF,TGTGCCGTCACAGGGGGCGACTATGGCTACACCTTC
few,TRBJ2-7,TRBV28,TRBD2,CATLARRMTSRASYF,TGTGCCACCCTCGCTCGACGGATGACTAGCCGTGCAAGCTACTTC
.,TRBJ1-5,TRBV19,.,CASSALAQDSNQPQHF,TGTGCCAGTAGTGCTTTAGCACAAGATAGCAATCAGCCCCAGCATTTT
.,TRBJ1-2,TRBV7-8,TRBD1,CASSEAGTGGRGYTF,TGTGCCAGCAGCGAAGCCGGGACAGGGGGCCGTGGCTACACCTTC
.,TRBJ2-5,TRBV6-6,.,CASGLTSQETQYF,TGTGCCAGCGGTCTGACGAGTCAAGAGACCCAGTACTTC
.,TRBJ2-7,TRBV5-4,.,CASRVLGSYEQYF,TGTGCCAGTAGAGTTCTGGGGTCCTACGAGCAGTACTTC
.,TRBJ1-2,TRBV29-1,.,CSVERGVDGYTF,TGCAGCGTTGAGAGAGGGGTAGACGGCTACACCTTC
.,TRBJ2-2,TRBV7-9,TRBD2,CANSFRDYHTGELFF,TGTGCCAACAGTTTCCGGGACTACCACACCGGGGAGCTGTTTTTT
few,TRBJ2-7,TRBV6-5,.,CASSYSAWGYEQYF,TGTGCCAGCAGTTACTCGGCGTGGGGCTACGAGCAGTACTTC
few,TRBJ1-2,TRBV28,.,CASSRQFRGYTF,TGTGCCAGCAGCCGACAGTTTCGGGGCTACACCTTC
.,TRBJ1-3,TRBV5-1,.,CASSTSGLGNTIYF,TGCGCCAGCAGTACCTCAGGGCTTGGAAACACCATATATTTT
many,TRBJ2-1,TRBV28,.,CASSSLGGEENNEQFF,TGTGCCAGCAGTTCCCTGGGGGGTGAGGAGAACAATGAGCAGTTCTTC
.,TRBJ2-5,TRBV7-2,.,CASSRTRMETQYF,TGTGCCAGCAGCCGCACTAGAATGGAGACCCAGTACTTC
.,TRBJ2-1,TRBV15,TRBD2,CATSRGREYYEQFF,TGTGCCACCAGCAGGGGGCGGGAGTACTATGAGCAGTTCTTC
.,TRBJ2-7,TRBV28,.,CASRPRQYHAYEQYF,TGTGCCAGCAGACCCCGACAGTACCACGCCTACGAGCAGTACTTC
few,TRBJ1-1,TRBV6-5,.,CASSLGTLGTEAFF,TGTGCCAGCAGTCTCGGGACCTTGGGCACTGAAGCTTTCTTT
.,TRBJ2-3,TRBV5-1,TRBD1,CASSRTKGAPTDTQYF,TGCGCCAGCAGCCGAACTAAGGGGGCGCCTACAGATACGCAGTATTTT
.,TRBJ2-1,TRBV5-1,.,CASSPSYRAYEQFF,TGCGCCAGCAGCCCGTCCTACAGGGCCTATGAGCAGTTCTTC
.,TRBJ1-2,TRBV13,TRBD1,CASSLGDRGVVGDGYTF,TGTGCCAGCAGCTTAGGTGACAGGGGAGTTGTTGGGGATGGCTACACCTTC
.,TRBJ2-5,TRBV5-1,TRBD2,CASSLIWRGNFGETQYF,TGCGCCAGCAGCTTGATCTGGCGGGGGAATTTTGGGGAGACCCAGTACTTC
.,TRBJ2-7,TRBV7-3,TRBD1,CASSATGIRDEQYF,TGTGCCAGCAGCGCGACAGGGATTAGGGACGAGCAGTACTTC
.,TRBJ2-3,TRBV9,.,CASSASYRDLTDTQYF,TGTGCCAGCAGCGCATCGTACAGGGACCTCACAGATACGCAGTATTTT
.,TRBJ2-5,TRBV10-3,TRBD2,CAISTGLAETQYF,TGTGCCATCAGTACAGGACTAGCAGAGACCCAGTACTTC
.,TRBJ2-7,TRBV11-2,TRBD2,CASSLGGRIYEQYF,TGTGCCAGCAGTCTGGGGGGGAGGATTTACGAGCAGTACTTC
.,TRBJ1-2,TRBV29-1,TRBD1,CSVDFQTLNNIRTGYNYGYTF,TGCAGCGTTGATTTCCAGACGCTCAACAATATTCGGACAGGGTATAACTATGGCTACACCTTC
.,TRBJ2-7,TRBV7-2,TRBD2,CASSLRGRAVYEQYF,TGTGCCAGCAGCCTTCGCGGGAGGGCCGTCTACGAGCAGTACTTC
.,TRBJ2-5,TRBV10-3,TRBD2,CASKRGGEETQYF,TGTGCCTCCAAGCGGGGGGGCGAAGAGACCCAGTACTTC
.,TRBJ1-2,TRBV6-1,TRBD1,CASRGDRFGSYGYTF,TGTGCCAGCAGGGGGGACAGGTTTGGTTCCTATGGCTACACCTTC
once,TRBJ2-7,TRBV5-4,TRBD1,CASSLEQGSEQYF,TGTGCCAGCAGCTTGGAACAGGGGTCCGAGCAGTACTTC
.,TRBJ2-5,TRBV27,.,CASRTGWGGETQYF,TGTGCCAGCAGGACAGGATGGGGGGGAGAGACCCAGTACTTC